This T cell receptor (beta chain) was found in a study of blood T cell repertoires in COVID-19. Study details: COVID-19 samples, acute and convalescent, were from the United States, Italy and Spain.

Authors' methods: Using reference gene primer amplification, nucleated cell counts were estimated. Generated by immunoSEQ multiplex PCR, the TCRdb table keeps only in-frame clones and is missing some. Clonal size and the V and J genes are those of that table, whereas D and trimming came from the DNA. The repertoire includes about 120,000 clones, roughly 82% of them detected once, and roughly an eighth sits in the top ten. J gave up 0 bases and V 6 bases, and 4 bases lay outside the gene matches. This CDR3 contains 15 residues. CDR1 is MNHEY and CDR2 is SVGAGI in the germline V gene. This TCR derives from a human donor in a cohort sampled during active COVID-19. This chain uses TRBV6-5 with TRBJ1-2; 10 nucleotides agree with TRBD1. The sample comprised peripheral blood. CDR3: CASRGTGEANYGYTF. The CDR3 DNA reads TGTGCCAGCAGAGGGACAGGGGAAGCTAACTATGGCTACACCTTC.